The rows below give T cell receptor beta chains drawn from one sample of a study of tumor-infiltrating lymphocytes in primary liver carcinoma. TCRdb redid the calling of the multiplex PCR reads with MiXCR, one entry per CDR3 protein. The sample lists 250,000 to 400,000 distinct CDR3 sequences; about 60% were seen once. What was sequenced was peripheral blood. The receptors were sampled from a man in his forties or fifties with primary liver carcinoma and hepatitis B virus infection. CDR3s include the opening cysteine and the closing phenylalanine or tryptophan. A D gene is named only where the DNA matches it firmly. The size of a clone is reported for some rows only, either as once, few or many, or as a class for expanded clones.

clone_size j_call d_call v_call cdr3_nt cdr3_aa
few TRBJ2-7 TRBD2 TRBV11-1 TGTGCCAGCAGCCCAGCGGGAGGGCCTCACTACGAGCAGCAATTC CASSPAGGPHYEQQF
few TRBJ2-1 - TRBV28 TGTGCCACCAGGGGAATCAGCCAGGGGCACTATGAGCAGTTCTTC CATRGISQGHYEQFF
- TRBJ2-7 - TRBV10-3 TGTGCCATCAGGGGGGTTGATGCGGAGCAGTACTTC CAIRGVDAEQYF
- TRBJ2-2 - TRBV5-1 TGCGCCAGCAGCTTGAACCCCGGTAGAGGGGAGCTGTTTTTT CASSLNPGRGELFF
- TRBJ2-2 - TRBV11-2 TGTGCCAGCAGTACAAATCTACTAGTAAAATCGAACACCGGGGAGCTGTTCTTT CASSTNLLVKSNTGELFF
many TRBJ2-1 TRBD1 TRBV6-2/TRBV6-3 TGTGCCAGCAGTCCTGGGACAGGGAGGAATGAGCAGTTCTTC CASSPGTGRNEQFF
few TRBJ2-5 TRBD2 TRBV6-5 TGTGCCAGCAGTTACGGAGCTAGCGGGAGATTTGGGGAGACCCAGTACTTC CASSYGASGRFGETQYF
- TRBJ2-1 - TRBV11-1 TGTGCCAGCAGCTTGTCCGGGAGTGGGAGCTCCTACAATGAGCAGTTCTTC CASSLSGSGSSYNEQFF
many TRBJ2-2 - TRBV5-6 TGTGCCAGCAGCCTCCAGGGCACCGGGGAGCTGTTTTTT CASSLQGTGELFF
- TRBJ2-2 - TRBV10-3 TGTGCCAGTTTAGCAGTAGGGAACACCGGGGAGCCGTTTTTT CASLAVGNTGEPFF
- TRBJ1-3 TRBD1 TRBV4-2 TGTGCCAGCAGCCGAGGACAGGAAAGCTCTGGAAACACCATATATTTT CASSRGQESSGNTIYF
- TRBJ1-2 - TRBV12-3/TRBV12-4 TGTGCCAGCAGTCTAGGGGCAAGTCGGGATGGCTACACCTTC CASSLGASRDGYTF
- TRBJ2-7 - TRBV7-8 TGTGCCAGTAGCGTAATCGCGGGGATCCGGGGGGAGCAGTACTTC CASSVIAGIRGEQYF
- TRBJ2-3 - TRBV4-3 TGCGCCAGCAGCCCAATCGTGGGGTGGGCAGATACGCAATATTTT CASSPIVGWADTQYF
- TRBJ2-2 - TRBV2 TGTGCCAGCAGTGACGGGGGGAACACCGGGGAGCTGTTTTTT CASSDGGNTGELFF
- TRBJ1-6 - TRBV30 TGTGCCTGGAGTGGGCCTACGGGGAATTCACCCCTCCACTTT CAWSGPTGNSPLHF
once TRBJ2-5 TRBD2 TRBV30 TGTGCCTGGGGAGCGGGAGGTTGGGAGACCCAGTACTTC CAWGAGGWETQYF
- TRBJ1-1 TRBD1 TRBV11-2 TGTGCCAGCAGCTTAGCCTACAGGGGGACGGGAACTGAAGCTTTCTTT CASSLAYRGTGTEAFF
- TRBJ2-5 - TRBV11-1 TGTGCCGGCAGCTTATCACCGGCAGCGAGTCAAGAGACCCAGTACTTC CAGSLSPAASQETQYF
many TRBJ2-1 TRBD2 TRBV11-3 TGTGCCAGCAGCCCCGGGACTAGCGGGAGACATGAGCAGTTCTTC CASSPGTSGRHEQFF
- TRBJ2-7 - TRBV20-1 TGCAGTGCTAGGATAACGGGGGCGCTAGGGCAGTACTTC CSARITGALGQYF
- TRBJ1-2 - TRBV6-5 TGTGCCTGCACCAACACCGCGCCAGGGAAGAGAAACTATTGCTACACCTTC CACTNTAPGKRNYCYTF
- TRBJ2-3 TRBD1 TRBV6-5 TGCGCCAGCAGCTTCCGACAGGGTACCAATCAGCCCCAGTATTTT CASSFRQGTNQPQYF
- TRBJ2-2 - TRBV5-4 TGTGCCAGCAGCTGGGGAACCGGGGAGCTGTTTTTT CASSWGTGELFF
- TRBJ1-1 TRBD1 TRBV5-4 TGTGCCAGCACCGACAGGGCGAACACTGAAGCTCTCTTT CASTDRANTEALF
many TRBJ2-6 - TRBV6-1 TGTGCCAGCAGTGCTGGAGGGACAGCTGGGGCCAACGTCCTGACTTTC CASSAGGTAGANVLTF
- TRBJ2-3 - TRBV5-1 TGCGCCAGCAGCTTGGACACCTCTAGCACAGATACGCAGTATTTT CASSLDTSSTDTQYF
many TRBJ2-1 - TRBV12-3/TRBV12-4 TGTGCCAGCAGTCCCCTCCTTCGGGGTGAGCAGTTCTTC CASSPLLRGEQFF
once TRBJ2-6 - TRBV10-3 TGTGCCATCAGTGGAACCTCGTGGGGAGGTGGGACCAACGTCCTGACTTTC CAISGTSWGGGTNVLTF
few TRBJ2-5 TRBD2 TRBV10-3 TGTGCCATCAGTGAGTCGGGACCGGGAGGGGAGACCCAGTACTTC CAISESGPGGETQYF
- TRBJ2-5 - TRBV29-1 TGCAGTGCCCGCTCGAGGCGACATCACGCTTTC CSARSRRHHAF
- TRBJ2-5 TRBD1 TRBV28 TGTGCCAGCAGTTTCCTGACAGGGGAAGAGACCCAGTACTTC CASSFLTGEETQYF
- TRBJ2-2 - TRBV7-2 TGTGCCAGCAGCCCAAGGCCCGGGGACTTCCCGAACACCGGGGAGCTGTTTTTT CASSPRPGDFPNTGELFF
- TRBJ2-2 TRBD2 TRBV6-1 TGTGTCAGCAGTGAGAGGACTAGCGGAGGGGCAGGGGAGCTGTTTTTT CVSSERTSGGAGELFF
few TRBJ2-1 TRBD1 TRBV30 TGTGCCGGGACAGGGGAGCGACGGAATGAGCAGTTCTTC CAGTGERRNEQFF
few TRBJ2-3 - TRBV7-9 TGTGCCAGCAGCTACCGGGACCGCCGCACAGATACGCAGTATTTT CASSYRDRRTDTQYF
medium-sized TRBJ2-3 TRBD2 TRBV11-2 TGTGCCAGCAGCTCGGGGGGGGGGCAAGTCGATACGCAGTATTTT CASSSGGGQVDTQYF
- TRBJ2-7 - TRBV11-1 TGTGCCAGCAGCTTACGCAGGTTCGGCTCCTACGAACAGCACTTC CASSLRRFGSYEQHF
- TRBJ1-1 - TRBV6-5 TGTGCCAGCATCTCGGACCGGGGGCTCGGTGGCACTGAAGCTTTCTTT CASISDRGLGGTEAFF
- TRBJ2-6 - TRBV4-2 TGTGCCAGCAGCCGGGGGGCCGAGGTCCTGACTTTC CASSRGAEVLTF
few TRBJ2-1 - TRBV5-1 TGCGCCAGCAGCTTGACCGGTCACAATGAGCAGTTCTTC CASSLTGHNEQFF
- TRBJ2-2 TRBD2 TRBV7-8 TGTGCCAGCAGGAAAACACTAGCGGGTATGGACACCGGGGAGCTGTTTTTT CASRKTLAGMDTGELFF
- TRBJ2-3 - TRBV4-1 TGCGCCAGCAGCCAAGATCCTAGGGGGATTACAGATACGCAGTATTTT CASSQDPRGITDTQYF
- TRBJ1-2 TRBD1 TRBV11-1 TGTGCCAGCAGTGAAATCAGGGGGCCCGCGGGCTACACCTTC CASSEIRGPAGYTF
many TRBJ2-7 - TRBV11-2 TGTGCCAGCAGCCTCCCCGGGGGACCCGAGCAGTACTTC CASSLPGGPEQYF
- TRBJ2-2 - TRBV5-5 TGTGCCAGCAGCTTTGAAGGGGCAGGAGGGGCCGGGAAGCTGTTTTTT CASSFEGAGGAGKLFF
many TRBJ1-1 - TRBV6-5 TGTGCCAGCAGTTACTCGTATGGGGTAATGGGGGCTTTCTTT CASSYSYGVMGAFF
- TRBJ2-2 TRBD2 TRBV7-9 TGTGCCAGCAGCCCCTCTAGCGGGAGGGCCGGCGGGGAGCTGTTTTTT CASSPSSGRAGGELFF
few TRBJ2-1 - TRBV5-1 TGCGCCAGCAGCTTGGGGGTTAGCTCCTACAATGAGCAGTTCTTC CASSLGVSSYNEQFF
- TRBJ1-2 TRBD1 TRBV4-1 TGCGCCAGCAGTCAAGTACACCGGGACAGGGCCGGTGGCTACACCTTC CASSQVHRDRAGGYTF